This T cell receptor beta chain comes out of a study of CD8 T cells in Susac syndrome. The healthy controls were matched to patients by age and sex. RNA, at roughly 0.45 to 1 ug, was reverse transcribed with random hexamers. Amplification of TCR beta CDR3 by immunoSEQ multiplex PCR spanned 54 Vbeta and 13 Jbeta. TCRdb used MiXCR to reprocess the immunoSEQ multiplex PCR reads, holding one entry per CDR3 protein. The data show 100,000 to 150,000 distinct CDR3 sequences, with about 93% seen just once and around 0.078% held by the top ten. Trimming took off 0 bases at V and 8 bases at J, with 11 bases between the two ends. The CDR3 runs 14 residues. Per germline, CDR1 SGHRS and CDR2 YFSETQ. Remarks on this clonotype: Its target is not known.

Study-level points and caveats: The study recognized that the number of individuals in its TCR sequencing and HLA analysis was relatively small.

Material: CD4+ T cells from PBMCs. This chain links TRBV5-1 with TRBJ1-4; weak D call: TRBD1 (6 bases). The receptor comes from a human donor in good health. CDR3 region: CASSLGGPEEKLFF. CDR3 sequence (DNA): TGCGCCAGCAGCTTGGGGGGGCCGGAGGAAAAACTGTTTTTT.